Listed below are T cell receptor beta chains from one sample, sequenced in a study of CD8 T cells in Susac syndrome. TCRdb re-derived calls from the immunoSEQ multiplex PCR reads in MiXCR, one entry per CDR3 protein. The sample has some 150,000 distinct CDR3 sequences, 95% seen once; the top ten hold 0.14%. Sequencing used CD4+ T cells from PBMCs. Receptors were obtained from a human donor with Susac syndrome. CDR3s include the opening cysteine and the closing phenylalanine or tryptophan. The D gene is left open where the match is weak. Some rows mark clone size as missing; the rest say once, few, many or name a class of expanded clone.

D	size	V	J	DNA	CDR3
TRBD1	once	TRBV25-1	TRBJ2-7	TGTGCCAGCAGGGAAGGGGGCGCCTCTAGGGAGCAGTACTTC	CASREGGASREQYF
.	.	TRBV29-1	TRBJ2-3	TGCAGCGCCGGCTTGGGCACAGATACGCAGTATTTT	CSAGLGTDTQYF
TRBD2	.	TRBV29-1	TRBJ2-5	TGCAGCGTTGAAGGAGGTCTAGCGGGAGGGCCAGAGACCCAGTACTTC	CSVEGGLAGGPETQYF
.	.	TRBV4-1	TRBJ1-3	TGCGCCAGCAGCCAAGCAAACACCATATATTTT	CASSQANTIYF
TRBD1	.	TRBV5-1	TRBJ2-7	TGCGCCAGCAGCCGCCGCGGACAGGGGTCCTACGAGCAGTACTTC	CASSRRGQGSYEQYF
TRBD1	.	TRBV12-3/TRBV12-4	TRBJ2-4	TGTGCCAGCAGCTTCACTGGACAGGGGGCGAACATTCAGTACTTC	CASSFTGQGANIQYF
TRBD1	.	TRBV28	TRBJ1-6	TGTGCCAGCAGTTCGAGGCCGGGACAGGGATCTTCACCCCTCCACTTT	CASSSRPGQGSSPLHF
.	.	TRBV20-1	TRBJ2-7	TGCAGTGCTAAACTCGGGGCAGGGGACGAGCAGTACTTC	CSAKLGAGDEQYF
.	once	TRBV29-1	TRBJ1-5	TGCAGCGTTGAAGATCACAGGTATAGCAATCAGCCCCAGCATTTT	CSVEDHRYSNQPQHF
.	.	TRBV9	TRBJ1-2	TGTGCCAGCAGCGGAGGACAGTATGGCTACACCTTC	CASSGGQYGYTF
.	.	TRBV6-2/TRBV6-3	TRBJ1-2	TGTGCCAGCAGTTACCGGGCAGCATGGGAGCCTACCAACTATGGCTACACCTTC	CASSYRAAWEPTNYGYTF
TRBD1	.	TRBV28	TRBJ2-7	TGTGCCAGCAGTCTAATCCAGGGGGCTGTGTACTTC	CASSLIQGAVYF
.	.	TRBV7-9	TRBJ1-6	TGTGCCAGCAGCTTAATCTTGGACGGTAATTCACCCCTCCACTTT	CASSLILDGNSPLHF
.	.	TRBV20-1	TRBJ2-1	TGCAGTGCTAGGGACCGGCGGGGCTACAATGAGCAGTTCTTC	CSARDRRGYNEQFF
TRBD2	.	TRBV2	TRBJ2-1	TGTGCCAGCAGTGGGGAACCGGGACTACGATACAATGAGCAGTTCTTC	CASSGEPGLRYNEQFF